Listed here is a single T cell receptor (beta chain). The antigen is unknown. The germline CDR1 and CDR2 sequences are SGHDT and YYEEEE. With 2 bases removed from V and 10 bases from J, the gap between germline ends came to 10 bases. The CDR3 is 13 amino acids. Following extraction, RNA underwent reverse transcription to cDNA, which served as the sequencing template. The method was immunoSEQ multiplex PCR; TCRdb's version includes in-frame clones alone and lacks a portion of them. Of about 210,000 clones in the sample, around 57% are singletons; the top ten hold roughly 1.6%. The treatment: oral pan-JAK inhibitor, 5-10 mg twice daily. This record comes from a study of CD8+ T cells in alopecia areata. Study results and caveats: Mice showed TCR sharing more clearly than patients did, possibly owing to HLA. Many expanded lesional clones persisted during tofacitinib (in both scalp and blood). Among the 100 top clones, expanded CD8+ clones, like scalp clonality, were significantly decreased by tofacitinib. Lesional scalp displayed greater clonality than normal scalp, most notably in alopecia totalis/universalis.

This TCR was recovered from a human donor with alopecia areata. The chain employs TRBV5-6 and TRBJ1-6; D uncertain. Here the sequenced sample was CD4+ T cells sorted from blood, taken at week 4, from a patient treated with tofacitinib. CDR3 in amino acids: CASSLQQLSPLHF. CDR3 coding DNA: TGTGCCAGCAGCTTACAGCAACTATCACCCCTCCACTTT.